This is a list of T cell receptor beta chains from one sample in a study of CD8+CD57+ T cells in acquired aplastic anemia. TCRdb ran MiXCR on the reads and lists one entry per CDR3 protein. The repertoire includes roughly 290,000 distinct CDR3 sequences, approximately 60% of them detected once, and 1.3% sits in the top ten. Sequenced input: sorted CD4+, CD8+, or CD8+CD57+ T cells (not recorded which) from PBMCs. Source of these receptors: a human donor with aplastic anemia. Each CDR3 is given with its conserved first and last residue. Each record gives: V gene, J gene, clone size, D gene, CDR3 protein, CDR3 DNA. The D gene is left open where the match is weak. Not all rows give a size; the values are once, few, many and, for expanded clones, a class.

TRBV12-3/TRBV12-4,TRBJ1-6,.,TRBD1,CASSTRQGYNSPLHF,TGTGCCAGCAGTACCCGACAGGGCTATAATTCACCCCTCCACTTT
TRBV12-3/TRBV12-4,TRBJ2-2,many,TRBD2,CASRGLADTGELFF,TGTGCCAGCAGAGGACTAGCGGACACCGGGGAGCTGTTTTTT
TRBV29-1,TRBJ1-1,.,.,CSVEPTGPEAFF,TGCAGCGTTGAACCGACAGGTCCTGAAGCTTTCTTT
TRBV15,TRBJ2-1,few,.,CATSGHSYNEQFF,TGTGCCACCAGCGGACATAGTTACAATGAGCAGTTCTTC
TRBV7-2,TRBJ1-1,.,.,CASSQLSQSTAFF,TGTGCCAGCAGCCAGCTTTCACAGTCCACGGCTTTCTTT
TRBV29-1,TRBJ2-3,.,.,CSVEATDTQYF,TGCAGCGTTGAGGCGACAGATACGCAGTATTTT
TRBV24-1,TRBJ2-1,once,TRBD2,CATSDTSGSRSYNEQFF,TGTGCCACCAGTGACACTAGCGGGAGCCGCTCCTACAATGAGCAGTTCTTC
TRBV7-9,TRBJ2-1,.,TRBD2,CASSSGLAAEQFF,TGTGCCAGCAGCTCCGGACTAGCGGCTGAGCAGTTCTTC
TRBV2,TRBJ2-7,few,TRBD2,CASSERGLAVEQYF,TGTGCCAGCAGTGAACGGGGACTAGCTGTTGAGCAGTACTTC
TRBV24-1,TRBJ2-5,.,TRBD1,CATSDPLPGTGLETQYF,TGTGCCACCAGTGATCCCCTCCCCGGGACAGGGTTAGAGACCCAGTACTTC
TRBV10-1,TRBJ2-3,once,TRBD2,CASSEMASGVNTQYF,TGCGCCAGCAGTGAGATGGCTAGCGGAGTTAATACGCAGTATTTT
TRBV18,TRBJ2-5,many,.,CASSTTLEETQYF,TGTGCCAGCTCAACTACCTTAGAGGAGACCCAGTACTTC
TRBV15,TRBJ2-7,.,.,CATSRVPLVTYEQYF,TGTGCCACCAGCAGAGTTCCTTTGGTAACCTACGAGCAGTACTTC
TRBV7-9,TRBJ1-5,.,.,CASRRGNQPQHF,TGTGCCAGCAGGAGGGGCAATCAGCCCCAGCATTTT
TRBV7-6,TRBJ1-5,few,.,CASSFSSEQPQHF,TGTGCCAGCAGCTTTTCGTCGGAGCAGCCCCAGCATTTT
TRBV20-1,TRBJ2-5,many,TRBD2,CSASPSGRGETQYF,TGCAGTGCTAGCCCTAGCGGGAGGGGGGAGACCCAGTACTTC
TRBV2,TRBJ1-1,many,.,CASGQRAGNTEAFF,TGTGCCAGCGGACAGAGAGCTGGGAACACTGAAGCTTTCTTT
TRBV3-1,TRBJ2-7,.,TRBD2,CAGSPSLGTSATVQYF,TGTGCCGGCAGCCCTTCTTTAGGGACTAGCGCGACGGTGCAGTACTTC
TRBV20-1,TRBJ2-2,.,.,CSSRDSGVVGELFF,TGCAGTTCTAGGGACTCAGGGGTGGTCGGGGAGCTGTTTTTT
TRBV6-5,TRBJ1-1,.,TRBD1,CASSPPGTGSLNTEAFF,TGTGCCAGCAGTCCCCCCGGGACAGGGAGCCTTAACACTGAAGCTTTCTTT
TRBV25-1,TRBJ2-3,.,TRBD2,CASSEWNSGGLDTQYF,TGTGCCAGCAGTGAATGGAATAGCGGGGGCCTCGATACGCAGTATTTT
TRBV5-4,TRBJ1-2,.,.,CASRDREGPLYGYTF,TGTGCCAGCAGAGACCGTGAGGGCCCTTTATATGGCTACACCTTC
TRBV20-1,TRBJ2-1,.,.,CSARDRLSYNEQFF,TGCAGTGCTAGGGACAGACTCTCCTACAATGAGCAGTTCTTC
TRBV20-1,TRBJ2-5,many,.,CSARGPPIMRQETQYF,TGCAGTGCTAGAGGTCCCCCAATCATGCGGCAAGAGACCCAGTACTTC
TRBV20-1,TRBJ2-5,.,.,CSARDLRASEETQYF,TGCAGTGCTAGAGACCTCAGGGCCAGCGAAGAGACCCAGTACTTT
TRBV19,TRBJ2-7,few,.,CASSIDLAGASSYEQYF,TGTGCCAGTAGTATAGATTTGGCAGGGGCAAGCTCCTACGAGCAGTACTTC
TRBV20-1,TRBJ1-4,.,.,CSTRTVRNEKLFF,TGCAGTACCAGGACGGTTCGTAATGAAAAACTGTTTTTT
TRBV7-8,TRBJ1-3,.,.,CASSVGRNSGNTIYF,TGTGCCAGCAGCGTAGGACGGAACTCTGGAAACACCATATATTTT
TRBV10-3,TRBJ1-5,.,.,CAISDTRSGQPQHF,TGTGCCATCAGTGACACTAGATCGGGTCAGCCCCAGCATTTT
TRBV5-1,TRBJ1-1,.,.,CASSQGTANTEAFF,TGCGCCAGCAGCCAAGGGACGGCGAACACTGAAGCTTTCTTT
TRBV5-1,TRBJ2-7,.,TRBD2,CASSLLPGGPSYEQYF,TGCGCCAGCAGCTTGTTACCGGGAGGGCCATCCTACGAGCAGTACTTC
TRBV20-1,TRBJ2-7,.,.,CSASPGSSPSYEQYF,TGCAGTGCTAGTCCGGGGAGTTCCCCATCCTACGAGCAGTACTTC
TRBV7-3,TRBJ2-7,many,TRBD1,CASSPTTGSYEQYF,TGTGCCAGCAGCCCAACGACAGGGTCCTACGAGCAGTACTTC
TRBV5-1,TRBJ1-6,.,TRBD1,CASSIGTGGENSPLHF,TGCGCCAGCAGCATCGGGACAGGGGGCGAAAATTCACCCCTCCACTTT
TRBV7-4,TRBJ1-5,.,.,CASSLWDGNQPQHF,TGTGCCAGCAGCTTGTGGGACGGAAATCAGCCCCAGCATTTT
TRBV15,TRBJ2-5,.,TRBD2,CATSRDAGTSRETQYF,TGTGCCACCAGCAGAGATGCCGGGACTAGCAGAGAGACCCAGTACTTC
TRBV2,TRBJ2-1,.,.,CASRGREQFF,TGTGCCAGCAGGGGGCGTGAGCAGTTCTTC
TRBV5-1,TRBJ2-7,.,TRBD1,CASSLTRGRNEQYF,TGCGCCAGCAGCTTGACCAGGGGGCGGAACGAGCAGTACTTC
TRBV20-1,TRBJ2-7,.,.,CSAPSDLSYEQYF,TGCAGTGCCCCCTCGGATTTATCCTACGAGCAGTACTTC
TRBV7-3,TRBJ2-2,.,.,CASSVAAAVTGELFF,TGTGCCAGCAGCGTGGCGGCAGCGGTCACCGGGGAGCTGTTTTTT
TRBV19,TRBJ1-1,few,.,CASSIDDTEAFF,TGTGCCAGTAGTATAGACGACACTGAAGCTTTCTTT
TRBV6-5,TRBJ1-5,.,.,CASSYDTAWRARGPQHF,TGTGCCAGCAGTTACGATACCGCTTGGCGGGCCCGGGGGCCCCAGCATTTT
TRBV20-1,TRBJ2-5,many,.,CSVSDGQETQYF,TGCAGTGTCTCGGACGGCCAAGAGACCCAGTACTTC
TRBV19,TRBJ2-5,many,.,CASRITGVETQYF,TGTGCCAGTAGAATTACGGGAGTAGAGACCCAGTACTTC
TRBV29-1,TRBJ2-6,once,TRBD1,CSVELRGTGGTGANVLTF,TGCAGCGTTGAATTGCGGGGGACAGGGGGCACTGGGGCCAACGTCCTGACTTTC
TRBV10-3,TRBJ1-2,.,.,CAISEGESGYTF,TGTGCCATCAGTGAGGGAGAATCTGGCTACACCTTC
TRBV27,TRBJ2-6,.,.,CASSLHLPSGANVLTF,TGTGCCAGCAGTTTACATTTACCCTCCGGGGCCAACGTCCTGACTTTC
TRBV2,TRBJ2-3,few,TRBD2,CASTGLALGDTQYF,TGTGCCAGCACCGGACTAGCGTTGGGGGATACGCAGTATTTT
TRBV2,TRBJ2-3,.,.,CASSERRVVTQYF,TGTGCCAGCAGTGAAAGGAGGGTCGTTACGCAGTATTTT
TRBV6-6,TRBJ2-7,.,.,CASSSYGVPKSYEQYF,TGTGCCAGCAGTTCCTACGGAGTTCCGAAAAGCTACGAGCAGTACTTC
TRBV9,TRBJ2-3,.,.,CASSVFGDRTDTQYF,TGTGCCAGCAGCGTATTCGGGGACCGCACAGATACGCAGTATTTT
TRBV25-1,TRBJ2-1,few,.,CASSHGDSRGNEQFF,TGTGCCAGCAGTCATGGGGACTCCCGGGGGAATGAGCAGTTCTTC
TRBV7-3,TRBJ2-7,.,TRBD2,CASSLGASGGGEQYF,TGTGCCAGCAGCTTAGGGGCTAGCGGGGGTGGCGAGCAGTACTTC
TRBV6-5,TRBJ2-7,many,.,CASLNNQGNGYEQYF,TGTGCCAGCTTAAACAATCAGGGAAATGGCTACGAGCAGTACTTC
TRBV11-1,TRBJ2-2,many,TRBD2,CASSLALAGGRTGELFF,TGTGCCAGCAGCTTAGCACTAGCGGGGGGGCGAACCGGGGAGCTGTTTTTT
TRBV12-3/TRBV12-4,TRBJ2-7,.,.,CASSLAVYEQYF,TGTGCCAGCAGTTTAGCTGTCTACGAGCAGTACTTC
TRBV12-3/TRBV12-4,TRBJ2-7,few,TRBD1,CASSAPGQSYEQYF,TGTGCCAGCAGTGCACCGGGACAGTCCTACGAGCAGTACTTC
TRBV25-1,TRBJ2-3,.,TRBD1,CASRHRTGGTDTQYF,TGTGCCAGCAGACATCGGACAGGGGGAACAGATACGCAGTATTTT
TRBV7-3,TRBJ2-3,.,TRBD2,CASSLKGTSALGTDTQYF,TGTGCCAGCAGCTTAAAGGGGACTAGCGCCTTAGGCACAGATACGCAGTATTTT
TRBV18,TRBJ2-3,.,.,CASSSGDTTDTQYF,TGTGCCAGCTCCTCAGGGGACACCACAGATACGCAGTATTTT